What follows are 32 T cell receptor beta chains derived from one specimen sequenced in a study of blood T cell repertoires in COVID-19 (dated by TCRdb to the early 2020s). Libraries were prepared through the immunoSEQ multiplex PCR assay. The table was pulled from immuneACCESS by TCRdb, which kept in-frame rearrangements only. Such tables lose some clones; where checked, under half of the loss comes from unresolved V genes, and the rest has no known cause. The table for this sample lists 50,000 to 80,000 clones; around 90% of them were counted only once. The top ten constitute about 9.4% of the sample. Specimen: PBMCs or T cells enriched from blood (not recorded which). The receptors derive from a woman aged 40-49 years who had recovered from COVID-19.

This rearrangement joins TRBV27 to TRBJ2-1, with a tentative D call TRBD1 (6 bases). The CDR3 extends over 14 amino acids. CDR1 and CDR2 from the germline V gene are MNHEY and SMNVEV (reference sequence). V was trimmed by 4 bases and J by 5 bases, leaving 12 bases between them. CDR3 sequence (DNA): TGTGCCAGCAGTTCTTACAGGGTGAACAATGAGCAGTTCTTC. Translated, it gives CASSSYRVNNEQFF.

The chain carries TRBV28 and TRBJ1-5; TRBD1 matches 8 bases. This CDR3 comprises 14 residues. CDR1 is MDHEN and CDR2 is SYDVKM in the germline V gene. The junction had 10 bases not matched to a gene; V was cut back by 5 bases and J by 10 bases. The DNA for the CDR3 is TGTGCCAGCAGTAAAACAGGGGGTCTTGAACCCCAGCATTTT. Its protein product is CASSKTGGLEPQHF.

V and J are TRBV6-5 and TRBJ2-1; the match to TRBD2 covers 7 bases. In germline, CDR1 is MNHEY, CDR2 SVGAGI. The J segment lost 9 bases and the V segment lost 0 bases, leaving 11 bases of the junction unmatched. The CDR3 is made up of 16 amino acids. The CDR3 protein is CASSYSPWTSSAEQFF. The CDR3 DNA reads TGTGCCAGCAGTTACTCCCCTTGGACTAGTTCGGCTGAGCAGTTCTTC.

The rearrangement joins TRBV6-6 to TRBJ1-2; weak D call: TRBD1 (5 bases). The V end was cut by 0 bases, the J end by 6 bases, with 14 bases between. Germline V gene sequence: CDR1 MNHNY, CDR2 SVGAGI (reference sequence). This CDR3 spans 15 amino acids. As DNA, the CDR3 is TGTGCCAGCAGTTACTCCCTCGAAGGGGAAAATGGCTACACCTTC. Translating it yields CASSYSLEGENGYTF.

The V call is TRBV13, the J call TRBJ2-2, with TRBD1 matching 9 bases. CDR1 and CDR2 (germline): PRHDT, FYEKMQ (reference sequence). This CDR3 comprises 15 residues. Trimming removed 5 bases from V and 2 bases from J; junction bases left unmatched: 3. CDR3 DNA sequence: TGTGCCAGCAGCGCGGGACAGGGTAACACCGGGGAGCTGTTTTTT. It encodes CASSAGQGNTGELFF.

This clone was counted a few times. The rearrangement uses TRBV5-1 and TRBJ1-6; 9 nucleotides line up with TRBD1. The CDR3 loop spans 16 amino acids. The germline gives CDR1 SGHRS, CDR2 YFSETQ. The J segment lost 8 bases and the V segment lost 5 bases, leaving 11 bases of the junction unmatched. The CDR3, as DNA: TGCGCCAGCAGAAGGACAGGGGATATTCGGGATTCACCCCTCCACTTT. Its protein is CASRRTGDIRDSPLHF.

V is TRBV5-1 and J is TRBJ2-7; 7 bases are shared with TRBD2. V was clipped by 0 bases and J by 7 bases; unmatched bases: 10. Germline CDR1 is SGHRS and CDR2 is YFSETQ. CDR3 length: 15 amino acids. The CDR3 DNA follows: TGCGCCAGCAGCTTGGAGGGAGGGGAATCTGGGGAGCAGTACTTC. Translated, it gives CASSLEGGESGEQYF.

The V call is TRBV19, the J call TRBJ1-5; D ambiguous. Germline V gene lookup returns CDR1 LNHDA and CDR2 SQIVND (reference sequence). Trimming shortened V by 6 bases and J by 0 bases, and 12 bases separated the two germline ends. This CDR3 region has 15 residues. The CDR3 reads CASRDTGYSNQPQHF. The CDR3 bases are TGTGCCAGTAGAGACACGGGGTATAGCAATCAGCCCCAGCATTTT.

V usage is TRBV5-1 and J usage is TRBJ1-1; 10 nucleotides agree with TRBD1. Losses at the gene ends were 5 bases for V and 1 base for J; bases not matched to a gene: 5. Germline V gives CDR1 SGHRS, CDR2 YFSETQ. This CDR3 spans 15 amino acids. The CDR3 region is CASRDRGHQNTEAFF. The CDR3 DNA sequence: TGCGCCAGCAGAGACAGGGGGCATCAGAACACTGAAGCTTTCTTT.

The J gene is TRBJ2-6, the V gene TRBV18; possible D gene TRBD2, 7 bases. The V gene lost 3 bases and the J gene lost 4 bases, with 19 bases spanning the gap. Looked up from germline, CDR1 is KGHSH and CDR2 is LQKENI. The CDR3 loop spans 18 amino acids. The CDR3 sequence: CASSPRGGGGSGANVLTF. CDR3 nucleotide sequence: TGTGCCAGCTCACCCCGAGGGGGGGGCGGTTCCGGGGCCAACGTCCTGACTTTC.

The chain uses TRBV19 and TRBJ2-1, with TRBD1 matching 7 bases. Germline assignment: CDR1 LNHDA and CDR2 SQIVND (reference sequence). The CDR3 contains 11 residues. V lost 7 bases and J lost 10; bases outside the gene matches: 4. The CDR3 region is CASTRGTEQFF. In DNA, the CDR3 is TGTGCCAGTACCAGGGGGACAGAGCAGTTCTTC.

The chain is built from TRBV7-8 and TRBJ1-1, with 12 nucleotides matching TRBD1. There are 14 residues in the CDR3. J lost 4 bases, V lost 6 bases, and 3 bases had no gene match. Germline V CDR1 and CDR2: SGHVS, FQNEAQ. The CDR3 DNA reads TGTGCCAGCAGAGGGGGACAGGGGGCCACTGAAGCTTTCTTT. Residues: CASRGGQGATEAFF. Full variable domain (missing parts from reference TRBV7-8 and TRBJ1-1): GAGVSQSPRYKVAKRGQDVALRCDPISGHVSLFWYQQALGQGPEFLTYFQNEAQLDKSGLPSDRFFAERPEGSVSTLKIQRTQQEDSAVYLCASRGGQGATEAFFGQGTRLTVV.

J is TRBJ2-1 and V is TRBV9; 10 bases align to TRBD2. V lost 4 bases, J lost 5 bases, and 12 bases stayed unmatched. Germline assignment: CDR1 SGDLS and CDR2 YYNGEE. The CDR3 covers 17 residues. The CDR3 region has the DNA TGTGCCAGCAGCCCTACCACTCTAGCGGGGGACGACAATGAGCAGTTCTTC. Protein sequence: CASSPTTLAGDDNEQFF.

The rearrangement joins TRBV18 to TRBJ2-3, with 7 bases that match TRBD2. The V and J ends lost 3 bases and 2 bases, in that order; junction bases with no gene match: 11. The CDR3 covers 17 residues. The germline CDR1 and CDR2 sequences are KGHSH and LQKENI. The CDR3 DNA follows: TGTGCCAGCTCACCCCTCCGGCTAGCGGATAACACAGATACGCAGTATTTT. It is translated as CASSPLRLADNTDTQYF.

The J gene is TRBJ2-1, the V gene TRBV5-1; 11 bases align to TRBD2. Trimming removed 4 bases from V and 4 bases from J; junction bases left unmatched: 7. This CDR3 has 16 amino acids. Germline-derived CDR1 and CDR2 are SGHRS and YFSETQ. CDR3 nucleotides: TGCGCCAGCAGCCTGACTAGCGGGGTGATGTACAATGAGCAGTTCTTC. This translates into CASSLTSGVMYNEQFF.

This clone was observed a single time. The chain employs TRBV6-5 and TRBJ1-1; 7 bases agree with TRBD1. The CDR3 runs 15 residues. Germline trimming cut 2 bases from V and 3 bases from J; bases unmatched to any gene: 6. Germline V gives CDR1 MNHEY, CDR2 SVGAGI. The CDR3 spells CASSYGDQGDTEAFF. CDR3 coding DNA: TGTGCCAGCAGTTACGGGGACCAGGGGGACACTGAAGCTTTCTTT.

This clone was detected once. The chain uses TRBV11-2 and TRBJ2-5, with D hard to call. This CDR3 has 13 residues. Trimming left V 8 bases short and J 2 bases short, with 12 bases between. Per the germline V gene, CDR1 is SGHAT and CDR2 is FQNNGV. CDR3 bases: TGTGCCAGCGCCCGTGGCAGACAAGAGACCCAGTACTTC. Translated, it gives CASARGRQETQYF. Drawing the rest from reference TRBV11-2 and TRBJ2-5, the complete variable domain is EAGVAQSPRYKIIEKRQSVAFWCNPISGHATLYWYQQILGQGPKLLIQFQNNGVVDDSQLPKDRFSAERLKGVDSTLKIQPAKLEDSAVYLCASARGRQETQYFGPGTRLLVL.

The genes are TRBV9 and TRBJ1-3, with 7 bases fitting TRBD1. The germline V gene has CDR1 SGDLS and CDR2 YYNGEE. The CDR3 has 16 residues. J gave up 0 bases and V 4 bases, and 7 bases lay outside the gene matches. Written as DNA, the CDR3 is TGTGCCAGCAGCTCATTAGGGACAGACTCTGGAAACACCATATATTTT. Translating it yields CASSSLGTDSGNTIYF. The entire variable domain, with the rest obtained from reference TRBV9 and TRBJ1-3, is as follows: DSGVTQTPKHLITATGQRVTLRCSPRSGDLSVYWYQQSLDQGLQFLIQYYNGEERAKGNILERFSAQQFPDLHSELNLSSLELGDSALYFCASSSLGTDSGNTIYFGEGSWLTVV.

For the CDR3, the DNA is TGTGCCAGCAGTTACTCTCCGGGAGGCCATAACTATGGCTACACCTTC. As protein: CASSYSPGGHNYGYTF. The rearrangement links TRBV6-5 to TRBJ1-2; no clear D gene. The CDR3 covers 16 residues. The germline gives CDR1 MNHEY, CDR2 SVGAGI. V lost 0 bases and J lost 1, with 12 bases in between.

This clone was counted between two and nine times. The CDR3 coding sequence is TGTGCCAGCAGGGCACAGGGGACTGAAAAACTGTTTTTT. Protein sequence: CASRAQGTEKLFF. This sequence joins TRBV2 and TRBJ1-4; 7 nucleotides align to TRBD1. Germline CDR1 and CDR2: SNHLY and FYNNEI. After removal of 6 bases from V and 7 bases from J, the junction contained 5 bases not matched to a gene. The CDR3 sequence is 13 residues long.

In DNA, the CDR3 is TGCGCCAGCAGCTTGCGGGGGACCCCCCTGAACACTGAAGCTTTCTTT. It codes for CASSLRGTPLNTEAFF. The chain is built from TRBV5-1 and TRBJ1-1; possible D gene TRBD1, 5 bases. CDR3 length: 16 residues. With 1 base removed from V and 0 bases from J, the gap between germline ends came to 13 bases. Germline-derived CDR1 and CDR2 are SGHRS and YFSETQ.

CDR3 sequence: CASSLTTDSGHEQFF. In DNA, the CDR3 is TGCGCCAGCAGCTTGACGACCGACAGTGGCCATGAGCAGTTCTTC. V and J are TRBV5-1 and TRBJ2-1; perhaps TRBD1 as D (5 bases). V lost 1 base, J lost 8 bases, and 16 bases lay in between. The CDR3 is 15 amino acids. Germline lookup yields CDR1 SGHRS and CDR2 YFSETQ.

The V call is TRBV7-6, the J call TRBJ2-2; D is undetermined. Trimming stripped 7 bases from V and 2 bases from J, with 5 bases between. Germline loops: CDR1 SGHVS, CDR2 FNYEAQ. The CDR3 is made up of 12 amino acids. CDR3 residues: CASNPNTGELFF. CDR3 in DNA: TGTGCCAGCAATCCAAACACCGGGGAGCTGTTTTTT.

The CDR3 DNA is TGTGCCAGCAGCTCTCAGACAGATACGCAGTATTTT. Its protein product is CASSSQTDTQYF. The V call is TRBV11-3, the J call TRBJ2-3; D not resolved. This CDR3 contains 12 residues. Germline-derived CDR1 and CDR2 are SGHNT and YENEEA. V was shortened by 4 bases and J by 3 bases, with 5 bases between the two germline ends.

The V gene is TRBV15, the J gene TRBJ1-2, with a tentative D call TRBD1 (5 bases). Germline V gives CDR1 LNHNV, CDR2 YYDKDF (reference sequence). Trimming cost V 7 bases and J 4 bases, with 19 bases left between them. The length of the CDR3 is 15 residues. The CDR3 loop is CATTLGEGYGYGYTF. The CDR3 DNA reads TGTGCCACCACCCTAGGGGAGGGGTATGGCTATGGCTACACCTTC.

This clone was counted a single time. V is TRBV5-1 and J is TRBJ2-3; perhaps TRBD2 as D (6 bases). The germline V and J ends were trimmed by 0 bases and 1 base, with 9 bases remaining between them. Germline V gene sequence: CDR1 SGHRS, CDR2 YFSETQ. There are 15 residues in the CDR3. This CDR3 reads CASSLGSSGTDTQYF. The DNA of the CDR3 is TGCGCCAGCAGCTTGGGATCTAGCGGCACAGATACGCAGTATTTT.

The J gene is TRBJ2-3, the V gene TRBV5-4; unclear D gene. This CDR3 comprises 14 residues. V was pared by 3 bases and J by 0 bases, with 8 bases between. CDR1 is SGHNT and CDR2 is YYREEE in the germline V gene (reference sequence). The CDR3 loop is CASSSPTSTDTQYF. Here the CDR3 DNA reads TGTGCCAGCAGCTCGCCAACTAGCACAGATACGCAGTATTTT.

The chain joins TRBV7-9 to TRBJ1-2; no clear D gene. The germline V gene has CDR1 SEHNR and CDR2 FQNEAQ (reference sequence). Deletions cut 1 base from V and 2 bases from J, with 5 bases between. The CDR3 contains 13 residues. CDR3 DNA sequence: TGTGCCAGCAGCTTAGACGGGAACTATGGCTACACCTTC. Translating it yields CASSLDGNYGYTF. The variable domain in full, completed from reference TRBV7-9 and TRBJ1-2, reads DTGVSQNPRHKITKRGQNVTFRCDPISEHNRLYWYRQTLGQGPEFLTYFQNEAQLEKSRLLSDRFSAERPKGSFSTLEIQRTEQGDSAMYLCASSLDGNYGYTFGSGTRLTVV.

The chain joins TRBV15 to TRBJ1-3; D gene uncertain. Germline V gene data show CDR1 as LNHNV and CDR2 as YYDKDF (reference sequence). Deletions cut 0 bases from V and 2 bases from J, with 8 bases between. This CDR3 has 15 residues. CDR3 sequence reads: CATSRDRAAGNTIYF. The CDR3, as DNA: TGTGCCACCAGCAGAGATCGCGCCGCTGGAAACACCATATATTTT.

The chain combines TRBV2 with TRBJ1-2; 7 bases align to TRBD1. J lost 2 bases, V lost 5 bases, and 5 bases had no gene match. Per the germline V gene, CDR1 is SNHLY and CDR2 is FYNNEI. This CDR3 spans 14 amino acids. The CDR3 DNA follows: TGTGCCAGCAGTCTCCAGGGACAGAACTATGGCTACACCTTC. It translates to CASSLQGQNYGYTF.

The rearrangement joins TRBV3-1 (or the pseudogene TRBV3-2) to TRBJ2-7; D gene unclear. Germline values: CDR1 LGHDT, CDR2 YNNKEL (reference sequence). V was cut by 3 bases and J by 3 bases, with 6 bases left in between. The CDR3 is 12 amino acids. The CDR3 DNA reads as TGTGCCAGCAGCCATTCCCTCTACGAGCAGTACTTC. Translated, it gives CASSHSLYEQYF.

The chain couples TRBV23-1 to TRBJ1-1; D remains ambiguous. TRBV23-1 is an ORF, and what it does is uncertain. This CDR3 is built from 12 residues. Trimming left V 2 bases short and J 6 bases short, with 7 bases between. The CDR3 nucleotides are TGCGCCAGCAGTCAACGGGGTCCTGAAGCTTTCTTT. This sequence encodes CASSQRGPEAFF.